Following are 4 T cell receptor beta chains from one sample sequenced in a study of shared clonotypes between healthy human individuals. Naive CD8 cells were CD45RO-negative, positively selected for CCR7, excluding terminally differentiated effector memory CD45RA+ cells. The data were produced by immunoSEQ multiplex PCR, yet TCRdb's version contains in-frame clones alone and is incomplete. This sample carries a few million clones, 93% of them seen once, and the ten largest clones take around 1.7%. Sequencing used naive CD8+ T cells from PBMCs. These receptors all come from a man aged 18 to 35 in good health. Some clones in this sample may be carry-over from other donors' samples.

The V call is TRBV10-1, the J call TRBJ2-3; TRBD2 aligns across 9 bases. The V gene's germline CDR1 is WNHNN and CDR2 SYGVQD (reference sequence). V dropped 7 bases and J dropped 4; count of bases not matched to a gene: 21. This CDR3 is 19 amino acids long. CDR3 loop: CASTWSGHHKGLASDTQYF. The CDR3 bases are TGCGCCAGCACTTGGTCGGGACACCATAAGGGACTAGCTTCAGATACGCAGTATTTT.

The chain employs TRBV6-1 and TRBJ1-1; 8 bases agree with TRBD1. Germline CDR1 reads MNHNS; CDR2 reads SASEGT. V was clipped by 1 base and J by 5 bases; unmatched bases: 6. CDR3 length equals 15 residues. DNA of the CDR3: TGTGCCAGCAGTGAAGTTTTTACAGGGGGGACTGAAGCTTTCTTT. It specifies CASSEVFTGGTEAFF.

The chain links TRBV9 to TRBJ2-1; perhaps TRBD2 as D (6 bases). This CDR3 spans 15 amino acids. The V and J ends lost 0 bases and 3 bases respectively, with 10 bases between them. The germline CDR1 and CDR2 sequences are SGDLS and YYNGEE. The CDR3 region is CASSVGTSRYNEQFF. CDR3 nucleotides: TGTGCCAGCAGCGTAGGTACTAGCCGCTACAATGAGCAGTTCTTC. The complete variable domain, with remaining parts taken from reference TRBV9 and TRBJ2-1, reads DSGVTQTPKHLITATGQRVTLRCSPRSGDLSVYWYQQSLDQGLQFLIQYYNGEERAKGNILERFSAQQFPDLHSELNLSSLELGDSALYFCASSVGTSRYNEQFFGPGTRLTVL.

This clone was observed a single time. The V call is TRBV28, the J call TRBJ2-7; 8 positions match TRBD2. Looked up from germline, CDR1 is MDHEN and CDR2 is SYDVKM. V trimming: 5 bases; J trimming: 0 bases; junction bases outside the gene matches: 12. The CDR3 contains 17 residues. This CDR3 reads CASSPLGLAHTSYEQYF. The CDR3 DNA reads TGTGCCAGCAGTCCACTCGGACTAGCTCACACCTCCTACGAGCAGTACTTC.